The present T cell receptor beta chain was sequenced within a study of cytomegalovirus exposure and HLA in healthy donors. About the study: A prior analysis found 117 million unique TCR beta sequences from 150 million to 200 million T cells.

This clone was seen just once. Its antigen is not identified. Trimming took 1 base from V and 3 from J, leaving 9 bases between them. The CDR3 extends over 15 amino acids. Germline CDR1 LNHDA, CDR2 SQIVND (reference sequence). Findings and caveats of the study: The likely origin of a cluster of highly shared sequence variants was a sequencing artifact. In a later analysis, TCR beta V- and J-gene trimming was associated with a missense DCLRE1C variant.

The primer mix had 60 Vbeta and 13 Jbeta primers. Assay: immunoSEQ multiplex PCR; the TCRdb copy retains only in-frame clones and omits some. The sample yields some 150,000 clones, roughly four fifths seen once. The sample comprised PBMCs. The chain couples TRBV19 to TRBJ1-4; weak D call: TRBD1 (6 bases). This clonotype originated in a woman between 45 and 65 years old in good health and CMV-seronegative. In DNA form, the CDR3 reads TGTGCCAGTAGTATAGCGAGGACAGCTAATGAAAAACTGTTTTTT. Translated: CASSIARTANEKLFF.